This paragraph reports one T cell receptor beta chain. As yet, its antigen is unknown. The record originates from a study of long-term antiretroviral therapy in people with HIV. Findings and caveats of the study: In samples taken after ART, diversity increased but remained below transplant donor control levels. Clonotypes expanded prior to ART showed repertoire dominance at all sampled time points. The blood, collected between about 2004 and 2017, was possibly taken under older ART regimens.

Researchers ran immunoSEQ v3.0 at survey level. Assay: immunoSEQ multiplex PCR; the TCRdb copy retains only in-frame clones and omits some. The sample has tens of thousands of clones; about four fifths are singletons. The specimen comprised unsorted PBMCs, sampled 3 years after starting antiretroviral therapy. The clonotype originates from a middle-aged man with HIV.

The CDR3 DNA is TGTGCCAGCAGTGGGGAGGTCTACTCTGGAAACACCATATATTTT. Its protein is CASSGEVYSGNTIYF. This rearrangement joins TRBV25-1 to TRBJ1-3, with unresolved D. Per germline, CDR1 MGHDK and CDR2 SYGVNS. The CDR3 covers 15 residues. The ends were cut back, 4 bases at V and 0 bases at J, with 10 bases in the middle.